A single sample is the source of the 28 T cell receptor beta chains below, sequenced in a study of CD8+ T cells in alopecia areata (dated by TCRdb to the late 2010s). Per the publication, the time point label means: baseline before oral tofacitinib. Library creation used the immunoSEQ multiplex PCR assay. For TCR sequencing, RNA was extracted from every sample and reverse transcribed into cDNA to serve as template. This immuneACCESS table, as held by TCRdb, lists in-frame sequences with V and J called but not all clones. Of the missing ones, under half trace to an unresolved V gene in checked studies; the others have no known cause. The sample has fewer than 200,000 clones on record, approximately 59% of them singletons. The top ten clones comprise approximately 14% of the sample. The material sequenced was CD4+ T cells sorted from blood, taken at week 0. The source is a human donor with alopecia areata.

The rearrangement uses TRBV9 and TRBJ1-1, with D unresolved. The germline V gene has CDR1 SGDLS and CDR2 YYNGEE. V lost 0 bases to trimming and J lost 1 base, with 4 bases between them. The CDR3 length is 13 residues. In nucleotides, the CDR3 is TGTGCCAGCAGCGTAGAACCGAACACTGAAGCTTTCTTT. Translated, it gives CASSVEPNTEAFF.

This clone was picked up one time. The chain links TRBV5-6 to TRBJ2-7, with D unclear. CDR1 SGHDT and CDR2 YYEEEE come from the germline V gene. CDR3 length: 11 amino acids. V lost 0 bases and J 10 bases, leaving 8 bases between the germline ends. The CDR3 coding sequence is TGTGCCAGCAGCTTGGAGGCCGAACAGTACTTC. This codes for CASSLEAEQYF. Together with reference TRBV5-6 and TRBJ2-7, the CDR3 gives the full variable domain: DAGVTQSPTHLIKTRGQQVTLRCSPKSGHDTVSWYQQALGQGPQFIFQYYEEEERQRGNFPDRFSGHQFPNYSSELNVNALLLGDSALYLCASSLEAEQYFGPGTRLTVT.

The chain carries TRBV11-3 and TRBJ2-6, with D possibly being TRBD1 (6 bases). Trimming left V 4 bases short and J 0 bases short, with 13 bases between. Per germline, CDR1 SGHNT and CDR2 YENEEA. The CDR3 sequence is 17 residues long. Here the CDR3 reads CASSSGTSLSGANVLTF. DNA of the CDR3: TGTGCCAGCAGCTCCGGGACAAGCCTCTCTGGGGCCAACGTCCTGACTTTC.

The chain couples TRBV4-2 to TRBJ2-5; D is unclear. The CDR3 contains 15 residues. Germline V gene sequence: CDR1 LGHNA, CDR2 YNFKEQ. V was clipped by 0 bases and J by 5 bases, with 13 bases between them. The CDR3: CASSQDLQRRETQYF. CDR3 nucleotides: TGTGCCAGCAGCCAAGATCTTCAGCGTAGGGAGACCCAGTACTTC.

The chain uses TRBV5-4 and TRBJ1-1; D is unresolved. Germline lookup yields CDR1 SGHNT and CDR2 YYREEE (reference sequence). The V end lost 0 bases, the J end lost 1 base, and 10 bases lay between the germline ends. The CDR3 contains 15 residues. The CDR3 coding sequence is TGTGCCAGCAGCTTGGCCGCGGACGGGAACACTGAAGCTTTCTTT. Amino acids: CASSLAADGNTEAFF.

V gene TRBV29-1 combines with J gene TRBJ1-3; D unclear. V was trimmed by 7 bases and J by 3 bases, leaving 7 bases between them. Germline V gene data show CDR1 as SQVTM and CDR2 as ANQGSEA. This CDR3 has 11 amino acids. Here the CDR3 reads CSAANGNTIYF. In DNA form, the CDR3 reads TGCAGCGCCGCGAATGGAAACACCATATATTTT. Together with reference TRBV29-1 and TRBJ1-3, the CDR3 gives the full variable domain: SAVISQKPSRDICQRGTSLTIQCQVDSQVTMMFWYRQQPGQSLTLIATANQGSEATYESGFVIDKFPISRPNLTFSTLTVSNMSPEDSSIYLCSAANGNTIYFGEGSWLTVV.

This clone has just a few counts. The rearrangement links TRBV30 to TRBJ2-3, with a weak D call TRBD2 (6 bases). The germline V and J ends were trimmed by 0 bases and 13 bases, with 11 bases remaining between them. The germline V gene encodes CDR1 GTSNPN and CDR2 SVGIG (reference sequence). The CDR3 totals 11 residues. CDR3 bases: TGTGCCTGGAGTGTCCGGGACTGGGAGTATTTT. Translated, it gives CAWSVRDWEYF.

The chain is built from TRBV19 and TRBJ2-1; possibly TRBD2 for D (7 bases). Trimming took 0 bases from V and 8 from J, leaving 17 bases between them. Germline CDR1 and CDR2: LNHDA and SQIVND (reference sequence). The CDR3 covers 16 residues. The CDR3 DNA reads TGTGCCAGTAGTATAGATCTGCGGGGGCCCCCCGATGAGCAGTTCTTC. It codes for CASSIDLRGPPDEQFF.

V gene TRBV30 combines with J gene TRBJ2-7; 12 bases agree with TRBD1. CDR1 and CDR2 from the germline V gene are GTSNPN and SVGIG (reference sequence). V shed 3 bases and J 4 bases; nucleotides not matched to a gene: 10. This CDR3 region has 16 residues. CDR3 in DNA: TGTGCCTGGAGCCTTCCTCCGGGACAGGGGGCATACGAGCAGTACTTC. It encodes CAWSLPPGQGAYEQYF.

The chain carries TRBV6-5 and TRBJ2-5, with D possibly being TRBD1 (5 bases). CDR3 size: 15 residues. Trimming removed 0 bases from V and 2 bases from J, with 10 bases in between. The germline gives CDR1 MNHEY, CDR2 SVGAGI. CDR3 sequence reads: CASSYSPTAQETQYF. The CDR3 bases are TGTGCCAGCAGTTACTCTCCGACAGCACAAGAGACCCAGTACTTC.

This chain connects TRBV30 to TRBJ2-6, with D perhaps matching TRBD1 or TRBD2 (6 bases each). CDR1 is GTSNPN and CDR2 is SVGIG in the germline V gene (reference sequence). This CDR3 comprises 18 residues. Trimming removed 2 bases from V and 4 bases from J, with 21 bases in between. The CDR3 sequence: CAWSLPAGGQGGANVLTF. CDR3 coding DNA: TGTGCCTGGAGTCTCCCGGCCGGGGGCCAGGGAGGGGCCAACGTCCTGACTTTC. Variable domain in full (rest from reference TRBV30 and TRBJ2-6): SQTIHQWPATLVQPVGSPLSLECTVEGTSNPNLYWYRQAAGRGLQLLFYSVGIGQISSEVPQNLSASRPQDRQFILSSKKLLLSDSGFYLCAWSLPAGGQGGANVLTFGAGSRLTVL.

The chain links TRBV30 to TRBJ2-3, with a possible D match to TRBD2 (6 bases). The CDR3 is made up of 14 amino acids. V was trimmed by 4 bases and J by 3 bases, leaving 14 bases between them. Germline-derived CDR1 and CDR2 are GTSNPN and SVGIG (reference sequence). The CDR3 region has the DNA TGTGCCTGGAAGATAGCGGCATCTACAGATACGCAGTATTTT. Translated: CAWKIAASTDTQYF.

The chain recombines TRBV7-2 with TRBJ1-2; D perhaps matches TRBD1 (5 bases). Trimming stripped 5 bases from V and 3 bases from J, with 16 bases between. The germline V gene has CDR1 SGHTA and CDR2 FQGNSA. There are 15 residues in the CDR3. The CDR3 region has the DNA TGTGCCAGCAGCGTCGACAGCGGTCGTTACTATGGCTACACCTTC. It codes for CASSVDSGRYYGYTF. The complete variable domain, with remaining parts taken from reference TRBV7-2 and TRBJ1-2, reads GAGVSQSPSNKVTEKGKDVELRCDPISGHTALYWYRQSLGQGLEFLIYFQGNSAPDKSGLPSDRFSAERTGGSVSTLTIQRTQQEDSAVYLCASSVDSGRYYGYTFGSGTRLTVV.

The table lists this clone with a few counts. V and J are TRBV29-1 and TRBJ2-5; D tentatively reads TRBD1 or TRBD2 (6 bases each). This CDR3 region has 13 residues. Germline CDR1 reads SQVTM; CDR2 reads ANQGSEA. CDR3 sequence: CSCSGGGEETQYF. CDR3 in DNA: TGCTCCTGTAGTGGAGGGGGAGAAGAGACCCAGTACTTC.

V and J are TRBV7-9 and TRBJ1-1, with 7 bases aligning to TRBD1. Germline V gives CDR1 SEHNR, CDR2 FQNEAQ (reference sequence). The trim removed 4 bases at V and 4 bases at J, leaving 0 bases unmatched. This CDR3 is built from 12 residues. This CDR3 is CASSWDSTEAFF. The CDR3 DNA follows: TGTGCCAGCAGCTGGGACAGCACTGAAGCTTTCTTT.

The CDR3 DNA is TGTGCCTGGAGTGTAGGGTTGGGGGGACTACTCACCGGGGAGCTGTTTTTT. Its protein is CAWSVGLGGLLTGELFF. V is TRBV30 and J is TRBJ2-2; 7 bases are a match to TRBD2. The CDR3 has 17 amino acids. V lost 0 bases to trimming and J lost 4 bases; unmatched junction nucleotides: 11. Germline CDR1 is GTSNPN and CDR2 is SVGIG (reference sequence). The whole variable domain, filled in from reference TRBV30 and TRBJ2-2, reads SQTIHQWPATLVQPVGSPLSLECTVEGTSNPNLYWYRQAAGRGLQLLFYSVGIGQISSEVPQNLSASRPQDRQFILSSKKLLLSDSGFYLCAWSVGLGGLLTGELFFGEGSRLTVL.

This clone was seen only a few times. This rearrangement joins TRBV6-5 to TRBJ1-1; D might be TRBD1 (6 bases). The CDR3 is made up of 13 amino acids. Germline V gene lookup returns CDR1 MNHEY and CDR2 SVGAGI. V shed 7 bases and J shed 6 bases, with 15 bases lying between them. CDR3 loop: CASTTGRVAEAFF. Here the CDR3 DNA reads TGTGCCAGCACTACAGGGCGGGTCGCTGAAGCTTTCTTT.

The chain uses TRBV23-1 and TRBJ1-1; no clear D. TRBV23-1 is identified as an open reading frame with a role that is uncertain. This CDR3 has 16 residues. Trimming removed 3 bases at V and 3 bases at J, with 17 bases between. CDR3 amino acids: CASSHGVSNRDTEAFF. The CDR3, as DNA: TGCGCCAGCAGTCACGGGGTCAGCAATAGGGACACTGAAGCTTTCTTT.

V is TRBV29-1 and J is TRBJ2-5; D uncertain. V lost 5 bases to trimming and J lost 2 bases, with 12 bases between them. There are 13 residues in the CDR3. The germline V gene encodes CDR1 SQVTM and CDR2 ANQGSEA. CDR3: CSVRTREQETQYF. The CDR3 nucleotides read TGCAGCGTTCGGACCCGTGAGCAAGAGACCCAGTACTTC.

The chain employs TRBV4-2 and TRBJ2-4; tentative D call: TRBD2 (5 bases). CDR1 LGHNA and CDR2 YNFKEQ come from the germline V gene. The length of the CDR3 is 19 residues. Trimming took 0 bases from V and 0 from J, leaving 18 bases between them. In DNA, the CDR3 is TGTGCCAGCAGCCAAGACCCTGCTCGGGGAACTCAAGCCAAAAACATTCAGTACTTC. This translates into CASSQDPARGTQAKNIQYF.

The V call is TRBV7-2, the J call TRBJ1-5; D unclear. The length of the CDR3 is 12 residues. V was clipped by 3 bases and J by 0 bases, with 0 bases between them. Germline loops: CDR1 SGHTA, CDR2 FQGNSA. The CDR3 loop is CASSFSNQPQHF. As DNA, the CDR3 is TGTGCCAGCAGCTTTAGCAATCAGCCCCAGCATTTT. Supplemented by reference TRBV7-2 and TRBJ1-5, the full variable domain reads GAGVSQSPSNKVTEKGKDVELRCDPISGHTALYWYRQSLGQGLEFLIYFQGNSAPDKSGLPSDRFSAERTGGSVSTLTIQRTQQEDSAVYLCASSFSNQPQHFGDGTRLSIL.

V is TRBV6-5 and J is TRBJ1-6; D gene unclear. The V end was cut by 10 bases, the J end by 8 bases, with 9 bases between. The length of the CDR3 is 11 residues. Germline CDR1 and CDR2: MNHEY and SVGAGI. The CDR3 nucleotides read TGTGCCACCGACGGCCATTCACCCCTCCACTTT. This sequence encodes CATDGHSPLHF.

This chain uses TRBV15 with TRBJ2-7; D is perhaps TRBD1 (5 bases). Trimming removed 1 base at V and 3 bases at J, with 13 bases between. The CDR3 contains 15 residues. Germline-derived CDR1 and CDR2 are LNHNV and YYDKDF (reference sequence). The CDR3 loop reads CATSRAARQIYEQYF. DNA of the CDR3: TGTGCCACCAGCAGAGCCGCGAGACAGATCTACGAGCAGTACTTC. Supplemented by reference TRBV15 and TRBJ2-7, the full variable domain reads DAMVIQNPRYQVTQFGKPVTLSCSQTLNHNVMYWYQQKSSQAPKLLFHYYDKDFNNEADTPDNFQSRRPNTSFCFLDIRSPGLGDTAMYLCATSRAARQIYEQYFGPGTRLTVT.

V usage is TRBV25-1 and J usage is TRBJ2-7, with D possibly being TRBD1 or TRBD2 (5 bases each). Trimming cost V 8 bases and J 3 bases, with 11 bases left between them. The germline CDR1 and CDR2 sequences are MGHDK and SYGVNS. The CDR3 spans 12 residues. The CDR3 nucleotides read TGTGCCAGCCGGGACGGGGTCTACGAGCAGTACTTC. It specifies CASRDGVYEQYF.

This chain connects TRBV27 to TRBJ2-7; a weak D match, TRBD2 (5 bases). The CDR3 runs 15 residues. CDR1 and CDR2 from the germline V gene are MNHEY and SMNVEV (reference sequence). Trimming shortened V by 5 bases and J by 2 bases, and 16 bases separated the two germline ends. CDR3 DNA: TGTGCCAGCAGTCCTCGTAGGACTGGCACCTACGAGCAGTACTTC. Protein sequence: CASSPRRTGTYEQYF.

This chain uses TRBV29-1 with TRBJ2-1, with 7 bases aligning to TRBD1. CDR1 is SQVTM and CDR2 is ANQGSEA in the germline V gene. The CDR3 contains 14 residues. V shed 5 bases and J 7 bases; nucleotides not matched to a gene: 11. CDR3 coding DNA: TGCAGCGTTTGGACAGGCCGTGGGCAAAATGAGCAGTTCTTC. Translating gives CSVWTGRGQNEQFF.

The chain employs TRBV7-6 and TRBJ1-1; D remains unclear. This CDR3 has 13 amino acids. The ends were cut back, 2 bases at V and 0 bases at J, with 4 bases in the middle. Per germline, CDR1 SGHVS and CDR2 FNYEAQ. The CDR3 DNA sequence: TGTGCCAGCAGCTTAAGGTTGAACACTGAAGCTTTCTTT. Its protein is CASSLRLNTEAFF.

The chain combines TRBV9 with TRBJ1-1; the D gene is possibly TRBD1 (5 bases). The V end lost 4 bases, the J end lost 1 base, and 17 bases lay between the germline ends. Germline-derived CDR1 and CDR2 are SGDLS and YYNGEE. The CDR3 sequence is 16 residues long. The DNA of the CDR3 is TGTGCCAGCAGCTCAGCGGAGGGGCAAAAGAACACTGAAGCTTTCTTT. It yields the protein CASSSAEGQKNTEAFF.